These 19 T cell receptor beta chains came from one sample sequenced in a study of identical twins. In TCRdb, the 5' RACE reads were re-called with MiXCR into one record per CDR3 protein. The table lists approximately 150,000 distinct CDR3 sequences, under 4.5% of them singletons. Sequenced: memory T cells sorted from blood. The receptors were gathered from a man aged 18 to 30 in good health.

In this sample, this clonotype turned up many times. The genes are TRBV14 and TRBJ2-3; no clear D gene. CDR3 length equals 11 residues. The ends were cut back, 4 bases at V and 6 bases at J, with 5 bases in the middle. Germline V gives CDR1 SGHDN, CDR2 FVKESK. DNA for the CDR3: TGTGCCAGCAGCCGCCGGGATACGCAGTATTTT. It codes for CASSRRDTQYF.

This clonotype was seen at least ten times. The J gene is TRBJ2-1, the V gene TRBV10-3; 7 nucleotides match TRBD1. The trim removed 4 bases at V and 3 bases at J, leaving 9 bases unmatched. Germline loops: CDR1 ENHRY, CDR2 SYGVKD. The CDR3 is 16 amino acids. CDR3 loop: CAISVTGAPLYNEQFF. CDR3 coding DNA: TGTGCCATCAGTGTTACAGGGGCCCCACTCTACAATGAGCAGTTCTTC.

This clonotype was observed at least ten times. Given a much more abundant clone one base away, this may be a read error. The final CDR3 position lacks the conserved phenylalanine or tryptophan, pointing to a likely read error. The CDR3 reads CASSLMTSGSNEQFS. CDR3 DNA: TGCGCCAGCAGCTTAATGACTAGCGGGAGCAATGAGCAGTTCTCC. The chain links TRBV5-1 to TRBJ2-1; 12 positions match TRBD2. Trimming removed 2 bases from V and 6 bases from J; junction bases left unmatched: 3. The CDR3 loop spans 15 amino acids. The germline CDR1 and CDR2 sequences are SGHRS and YFSETQ.

By share of the sample, this clonotype is medium-sized. The gene calls are TRBV20-1 and TRBJ2-3, with TRBD2 matching 8 bases. Trimming removed 6 bases from V and 6 bases from J; junction bases left unmatched: 14. CDR1 DFQATT and CDR2 SNEGSKA come from the germline V gene (reference sequence). This CDR3 contains 15 residues. CDR3 in DNA: TGCAGTGCCCCCCTTCCTAGAGCGGGAGTGGATACGCAGTATTTT. Amino acid sequence: CSAPLPRAGVDTQYF.

This clonotype was detected ten times or more. J is TRBJ2-2 and V is TRBV29-1, with D maybe TRBD2 (5 bases). Trimming removed 4 bases at V and 6 bases at J, with 6 bases between. Germline CDR1 SQVTM, CDR2 ANQGSEA. The CDR3 runs to 11 residues. The CDR3 protein is CSVGGPGELFF. The DNA of the CDR3 is TGCAGCGTTGGAGGGCCCGGGGAGCTGTTTTTT.

This clonotype was seen ten or more times. The gene calls are TRBV27 and TRBJ2-1; 14 bases fit TRBD2. Germline V gene data show CDR1 as MNHEY and CDR2 as SMNVEV (reference sequence). With 11 bases clipped from V and 5 bases from J, the junction kept 5 bases outside the gene matches. This CDR3 has 14 residues. The CDR3 DNA follows: TGTGCCGCCAGGACTAGCGGGGGGAACAATGAGCAGTTCTTC. It translates to CAARTSGGNNEQFF.

Ten or more counts support this clonotype. The chain joins TRBV3-1 to TRBJ2-1; 10 positions match TRBD2. The J segment lost 4 bases and the V segment lost 4 bases, leaving 7 bases of the junction unmatched. CDR1 and CDR2 (germline): LGHDT, YNNKEL (reference sequence). The CDR3 loop spans 16 amino acids. The CDR3 DNA reads TGTGCCAGCAGCCGGACTAGCGGAAACTCATACAATGAGCAGTTCTTC. It specifies CASSRTSGNSYNEQFF.

Ten or more counts support this clonotype. This chain links TRBV14 with TRBJ2-2; D not resolved. The CDR3 is 13 residues long. From germline, CDR1 is SGHDN and CDR2 FVKESK. The V end lost 2 bases, the J end lost 5 bases, and 6 bases lay between the germline ends. CDR3 coding DNA: TGTGCCAGCAGCCAATTCTGGACCGGGGAGCTGTTTTTT. Translating gives CASSQFWTGELFF. The variable domain in full, with the rest retrieved from reference TRBV14 and TRBJ2-2, is EAGVTQFPSHSVIEKGQTVTLRCDPISGHDNLYWYRRVMGKEIKFLLHFVKESKQDESGMPNNRFLAERTGGTYSTLKVQPAELEDSGVYFCASSQFWTGELFFGEGSRLTVL.

This clonotype has ten or more counts. This chain joins TRBV3-1 and TRBJ1-6; D is undetermined. Trimming stripped 2 bases from V and 0 bases from J, with 2 bases between. The CDR3 totals 14 residues. Germline lookup yields CDR1 LGHDT and CDR2 YNNKEL (reference sequence). CDR3 sequence: CASSQSSYNSPLHF. The CDR3, as DNA: TGTGCCAGCAGCCAAAGCTCCTATAATTCACCCCTCCACTTT.

This clonotype came up many times. J is TRBJ1-3 and V is TRBV7-2; D call uncertain. Trimming took 5 bases from V and 4 from J, leaving 9 bases between them. Per germline, CDR1 SGHTA and CDR2 FQGNSA. The CDR3 is 13 residues long. CDR3 region: CASSLRTGNTIYF. CDR3 nucleotide sequence: TGTGCCAGCAGCCTCCGGACGGGAAACACCATATATTTT.

This clonotype was recorded many times. CDR3 in amino acids: CASSVDISPNTGELFF. CDR3 coding DNA: TGCGCCAGCAGTGTGGACATTTCCCCGAACACCGGGGAGCTGTTTTTT. J is TRBJ2-2 and V is TRBV10-2; the D gene is possibly TRBD1 (5 bases). V was cut by 4 bases and J by 0 bases, with 12 bases left in between. Germline V gene data show CDR1 as WSHSY and CDR2 as SAAADI. CDR3 size: 16 residues.

This clonotype appeared many times. The chain is built from TRBV5-6 and TRBJ2-5; D unresolved. The V and J ends lost 2 bases and 8 bases respectively, with 13 bases between them. The CDR3 has 13 amino acids. Germline V gene sequence: CDR1 SGHDT, CDR2 YYEEEE. CDR3 sequence reads: CASSLSLFDTQYF. The CDR3 DNA is TGTGCCAGCAGCTTAAGTTTATTTGATACCCAGTACTTC.

There are many counts of this clonotype. The chain joins TRBV5-1 to TRBJ2-5, with 12 bases that match TRBD2. There are 19 residues in the CDR3. Germline CDR1 SGHRS, CDR2 YFSETQ. Germline trimming cut 1 base from V and 1 base from J; bases unmatched to any gene: 11. CDR3 in DNA: TGCGCCAGCAGCTTGCCCCTCCGGACTAGCGGGAAGGCCCAAGAGACCCAGTACTTC. This encodes CASSLPLRTSGKAQETQYF.

V usage is TRBV7-9 and J usage is TRBJ1-3, with unresolved D. The CDR3 length is 14 residues. The V and J ends lost 6 bases and 0 bases respectively, with 9 bases between them. Germline-derived CDR1 and CDR2 are SEHNR and FQNEAQ (reference sequence). This CDR3 is CASREGSSGNTIYF. The DNA of the CDR3 is TGTGCCAGCAGGGAAGGGAGCTCTGGAAACACCATATATTTT.

This clonotype has a count of ten or more. CDR3 residues: CASSSDRGFSGNTIYF. CDR3 coding DNA: TGTGCCAGCAGCTCCGACAGGGGGTTCTCTGGAAACACCATATATTTT. V gene TRBV13 combines with J gene TRBJ1-3, with TRBD1 matching 9 bases. The ends lost 4 bases at V and 0 bases at J; junction bases unmatched: 4. This CDR3 is 16 amino acids long. Germline V CDR1 and CDR2: PRHDT, FYEKMQ (reference sequence).

This clonotype was counted many times. The CDR3 coding sequence is TGTGCCAGCAGTTTAAATAGCGGGAGGGGTAATGAGCAGTTCTTC. It codes for CASSLNSGRGNEQFF. The chain links TRBV12-3 or TRBV12-4 to TRBJ2-1; 11 nucleotides match TRBD2. The CDR3 consists of 15 residues. V gave up 2 bases and J gave up 7 bases; unmatched junction bases: 4.

In its sample, this clonotype was seen a few times. The chain is built from TRBV11-1 and TRBJ2-2, with D uncertain. CDR3 length equals 18 residues. V dropped 0 bases and J dropped 4 bases, with 18 bases sitting between them. The V gene's germline CDR1 is SGHAT and CDR2 FQDESV (reference sequence). The DNA for the CDR3 is TGTGCCAGCAGCTTAGCGAACCGTGTTGCAGGATTCACCGGGGAGCTGTTTTTT. It encodes CASSLANRVAGFTGELFF. Full variable domain (outside the CDR3, taken from reference TRBV11-1 and TRBJ2-2): EAEVAQSPRYKITEKSQAVAFWCDPISGHATLYWYRQILGQGPELLVQFQDESVVDDSQLPKDRFSAERLKGVDSTLKIQPAELGDSAMYLCASSLANRVAGFTGELFFGEGSRLTVL.

This clonotype was seen repeatedly, ten times or more. The gene calls are TRBV6-2 or TRBV6-3 and TRBJ2-1; D may be TRBD1 or TRBD2 (5 bases each). Germline loops: CDR1 MNHEY, CDR2 SVGEGT. The V and J ends lost 6 bases and 0 bases respectively, with 12 bases between them. This CDR3 contains 15 residues. The CDR3 loop is CASSSLGTSYNEQFF. The CDR3 bases are TGTGCCAGCAGCTCATTGGGGACCTCCTACAATGAGCAGTTCTTC.

This clonotype was seen at least ten times. The chain combines TRBV20-1 with TRBJ1-5; no definite D call. V lost 0 bases and J lost 3, with 9 bases in between. The CDR3 contains 14 residues. Germline CDR1 DFQATT, CDR2 SNEGSKA (reference sequence). The CDR3: CSARDGNDNQPQHF. The DNA for the CDR3 is TGCAGTGCTAGAGACGGGAATGACAATCAGCCCCAGCATTTT.